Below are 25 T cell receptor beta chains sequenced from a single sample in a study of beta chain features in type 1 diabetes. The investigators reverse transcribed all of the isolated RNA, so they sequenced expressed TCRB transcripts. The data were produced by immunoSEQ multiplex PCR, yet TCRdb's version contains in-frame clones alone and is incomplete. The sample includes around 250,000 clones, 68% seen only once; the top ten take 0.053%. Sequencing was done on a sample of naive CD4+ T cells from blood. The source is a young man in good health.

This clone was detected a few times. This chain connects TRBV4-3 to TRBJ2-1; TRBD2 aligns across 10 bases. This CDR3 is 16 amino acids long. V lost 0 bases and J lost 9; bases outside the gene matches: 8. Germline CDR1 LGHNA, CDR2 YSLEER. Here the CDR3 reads CASSQDPSGSLGEQFF. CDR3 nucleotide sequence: TGCGCCAGCAGCCAAGATCCTAGCGGGAGCCTGGGTGAGCAGTTCTTC.

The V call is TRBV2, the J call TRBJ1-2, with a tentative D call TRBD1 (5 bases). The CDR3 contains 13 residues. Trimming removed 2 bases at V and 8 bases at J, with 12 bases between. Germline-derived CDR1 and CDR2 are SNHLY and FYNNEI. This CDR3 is CASSERGRWGYTF. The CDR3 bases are TGTGCCAGCAGTGAAAGGGGCCGTTGGGGCTACACCTTC.

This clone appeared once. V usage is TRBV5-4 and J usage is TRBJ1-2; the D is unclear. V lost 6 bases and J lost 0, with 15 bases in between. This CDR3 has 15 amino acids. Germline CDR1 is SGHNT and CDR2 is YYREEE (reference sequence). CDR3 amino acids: CASTPGGLANYGYTF. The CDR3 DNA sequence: TGTGCCAGCACCCCTGGTGGGTTAGCTAACTATGGCTACACCTTC.

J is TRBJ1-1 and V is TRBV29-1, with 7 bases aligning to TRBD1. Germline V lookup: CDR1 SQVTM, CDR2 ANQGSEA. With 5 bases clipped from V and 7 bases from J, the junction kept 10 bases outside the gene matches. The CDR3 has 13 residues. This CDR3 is CSVHGRQGVEAFF. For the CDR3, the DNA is TGCAGCGTTCATGGGAGGCAGGGGGTTGAAGCTTTCTTT. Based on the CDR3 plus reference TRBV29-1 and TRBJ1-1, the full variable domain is SAVISQKPSRDICQRGTSLTIQCQVDSQVTMMFWYRQQPGQSLTLIATANQGSEATYESGFVIDKFPISRPNLTFSTLTVSNMSPEDSSIYLCSVHGRQGVEAFFGQGTRLTVV.

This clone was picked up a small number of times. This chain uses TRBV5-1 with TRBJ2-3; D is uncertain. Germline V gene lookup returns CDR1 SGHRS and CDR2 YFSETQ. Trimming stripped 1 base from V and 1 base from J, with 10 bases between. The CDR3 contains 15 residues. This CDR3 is CASSLQRTGTDTQYF. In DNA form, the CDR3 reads TGCGCCAGCAGCTTGCAAAGGACGGGCACAGATACGCAGTATTTT.

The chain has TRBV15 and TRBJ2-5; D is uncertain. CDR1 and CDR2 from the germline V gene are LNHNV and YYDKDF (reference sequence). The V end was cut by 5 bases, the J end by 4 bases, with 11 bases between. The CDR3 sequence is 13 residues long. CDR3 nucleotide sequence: TGTGCCACCAGCGAGGTAGTTGGAGAGACCCAGTACTTC. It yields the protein CATSEVVGETQYF.

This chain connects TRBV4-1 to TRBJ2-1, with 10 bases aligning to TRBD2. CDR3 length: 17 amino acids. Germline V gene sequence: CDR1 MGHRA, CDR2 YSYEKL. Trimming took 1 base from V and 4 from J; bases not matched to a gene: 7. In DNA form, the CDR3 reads TGCGCCAGCAGCCAAGCCGGACTAGCGGACCCATACAATGAGCAGTTCTTC. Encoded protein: CASSQAGLADPYNEQFF.

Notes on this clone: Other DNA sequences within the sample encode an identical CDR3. CDR3 sequence: CAWSGGSGNTIYF. In DNA form, the CDR3 reads TGTGCCTGGAGTGGTGGATCTGGAAACACCATATATTTT. J is TRBJ1-3 and V is TRBV30; D gene unclear. Germline CDR1 and CDR2: GTSNPN and SVGIG (reference sequence). The CDR3 covers 13 residues. V lost 1 base and J 1 base, leaving 5 bases between the germline ends.

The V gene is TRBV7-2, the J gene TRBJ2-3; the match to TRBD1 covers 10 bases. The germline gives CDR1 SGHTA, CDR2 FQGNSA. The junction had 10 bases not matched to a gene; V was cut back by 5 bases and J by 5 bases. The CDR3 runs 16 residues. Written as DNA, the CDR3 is TGTGCCAGCAGCCAACCCCGGGACAGGGGCAAAGATACGCAGTATTTT. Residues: CASSQPRDRGKDTQYF.

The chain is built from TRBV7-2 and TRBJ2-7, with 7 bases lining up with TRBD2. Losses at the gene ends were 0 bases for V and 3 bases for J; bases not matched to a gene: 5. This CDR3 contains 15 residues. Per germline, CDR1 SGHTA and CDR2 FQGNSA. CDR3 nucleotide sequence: TGTGCCAGCAGCTTAGCGACTAGCACTTTCTACGAGCAGTACTTC. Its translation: CASSLATSTFYEQYF.

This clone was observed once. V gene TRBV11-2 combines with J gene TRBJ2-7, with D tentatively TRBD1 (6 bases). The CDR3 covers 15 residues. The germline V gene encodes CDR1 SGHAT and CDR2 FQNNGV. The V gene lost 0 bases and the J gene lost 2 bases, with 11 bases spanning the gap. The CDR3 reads CASSLELGDTYEQYF. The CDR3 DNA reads TGTGCCAGCAGCTTAGAGCTCGGGGACACCTACGAGCAGTACTTC.

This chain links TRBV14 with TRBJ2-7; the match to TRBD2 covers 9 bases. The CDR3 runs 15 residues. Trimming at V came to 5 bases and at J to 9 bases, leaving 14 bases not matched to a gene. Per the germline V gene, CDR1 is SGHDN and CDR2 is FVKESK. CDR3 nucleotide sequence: TGTGCCAGCAGCGTGGACTCCGGGACTAGCATGCGGCAGTACTTC. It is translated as CASSVDSGTSMRQYF.

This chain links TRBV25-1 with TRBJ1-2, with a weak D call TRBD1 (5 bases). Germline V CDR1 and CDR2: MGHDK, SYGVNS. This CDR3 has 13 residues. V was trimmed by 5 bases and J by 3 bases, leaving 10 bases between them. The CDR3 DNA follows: TGTGCCAGCAGTAATACGGGGCACTATGGCTACACCTTC. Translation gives CASSNTGHYGYTF.

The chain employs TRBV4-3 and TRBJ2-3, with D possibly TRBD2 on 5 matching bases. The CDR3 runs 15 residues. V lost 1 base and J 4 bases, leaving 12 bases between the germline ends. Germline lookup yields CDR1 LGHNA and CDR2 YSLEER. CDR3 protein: CASSQVGGWADTQYF. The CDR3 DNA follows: TGCGCCAGCAGCCAAGTAGGCGGGTGGGCAGATACGCAGTATTTT.

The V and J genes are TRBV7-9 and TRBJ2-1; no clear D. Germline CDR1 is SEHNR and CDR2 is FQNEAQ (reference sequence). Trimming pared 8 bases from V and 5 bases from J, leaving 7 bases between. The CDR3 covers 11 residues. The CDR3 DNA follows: TGTGCCAGCTCTCGACACAATGAGCAGTTCTTC. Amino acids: CASSRHNEQFF.

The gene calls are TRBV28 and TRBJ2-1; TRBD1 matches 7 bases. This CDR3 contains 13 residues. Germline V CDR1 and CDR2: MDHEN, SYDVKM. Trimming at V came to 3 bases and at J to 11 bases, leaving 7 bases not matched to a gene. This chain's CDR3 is CASSFNEGQKQFF. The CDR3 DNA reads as TGTGCCAGCAGTTTTAATGAGGGACAGAAGCAGTTCTTC.

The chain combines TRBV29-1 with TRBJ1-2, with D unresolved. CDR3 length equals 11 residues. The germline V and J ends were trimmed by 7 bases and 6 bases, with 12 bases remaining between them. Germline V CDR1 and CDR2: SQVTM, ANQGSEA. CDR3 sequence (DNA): TGCAGCGCCAGAGACGGGGATGGCTACACCTTC. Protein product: CSARDGDGYTF.

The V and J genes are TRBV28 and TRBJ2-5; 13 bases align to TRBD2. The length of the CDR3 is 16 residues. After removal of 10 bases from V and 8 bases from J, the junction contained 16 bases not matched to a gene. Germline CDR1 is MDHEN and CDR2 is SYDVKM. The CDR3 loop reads CATTETSGRLPVTQYF. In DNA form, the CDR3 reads TGTGCCACCACGGAGACTAGCGGGAGGCTCCCCGTTACCCAGTACTTC.

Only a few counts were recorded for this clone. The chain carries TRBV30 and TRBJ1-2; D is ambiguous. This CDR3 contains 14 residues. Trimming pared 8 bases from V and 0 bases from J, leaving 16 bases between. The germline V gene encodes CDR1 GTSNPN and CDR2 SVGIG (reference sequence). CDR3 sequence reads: CAVDERSTNYGYTF. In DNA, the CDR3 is TGTGCCGTGGACGAGAGGAGTACTAACTATGGCTACACCTTC.

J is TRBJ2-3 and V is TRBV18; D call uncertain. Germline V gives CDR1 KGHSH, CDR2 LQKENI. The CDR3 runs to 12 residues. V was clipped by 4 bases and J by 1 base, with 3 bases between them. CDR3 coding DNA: TGTGCCAGCTCACTCCGCACAGATACGCAGTATTTT. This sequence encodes CASSLRTDTQYF.

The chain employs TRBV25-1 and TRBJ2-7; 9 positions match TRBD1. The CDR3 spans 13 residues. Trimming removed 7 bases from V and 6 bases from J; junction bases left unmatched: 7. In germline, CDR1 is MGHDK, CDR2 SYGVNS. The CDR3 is CASKGQGAREQYF. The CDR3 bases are TGTGCCAGCAAGGGACAGGGCGCGCGCGAGCAGTACTTC.

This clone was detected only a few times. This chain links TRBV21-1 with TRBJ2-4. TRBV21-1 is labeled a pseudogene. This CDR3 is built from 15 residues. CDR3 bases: TGTGCCAGCAGCAAAACGGGCATATGCACAAACATTCAGTACTTC. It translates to CASSKTGICTNIQYF.

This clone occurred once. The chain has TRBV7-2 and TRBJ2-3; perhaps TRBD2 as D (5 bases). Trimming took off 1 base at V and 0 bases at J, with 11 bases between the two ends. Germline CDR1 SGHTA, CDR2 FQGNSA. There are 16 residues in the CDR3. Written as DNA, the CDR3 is TGTGCCAGCAGCTTAGTAGGCGGGCCCAGCACAGATACGCAGTATTTT. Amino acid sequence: CASSLVGGPSTDTQYF.

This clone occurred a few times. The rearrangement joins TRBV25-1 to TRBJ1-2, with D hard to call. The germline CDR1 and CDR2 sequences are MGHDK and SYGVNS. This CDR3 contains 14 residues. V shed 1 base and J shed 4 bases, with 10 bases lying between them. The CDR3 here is CASSELRGGYGYTF. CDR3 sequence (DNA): TGTGCCAGCAGTGAATTACGAGGAGGCTATGGCTACACCTTC.

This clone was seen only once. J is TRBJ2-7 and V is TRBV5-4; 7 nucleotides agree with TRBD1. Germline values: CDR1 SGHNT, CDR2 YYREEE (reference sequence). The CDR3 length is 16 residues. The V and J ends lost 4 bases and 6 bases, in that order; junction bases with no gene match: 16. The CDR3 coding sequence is TGTGCCAGCAGCCAACTCAGGGGGATAGTACGTGGCGAGCAGTACTTC. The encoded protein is CASSQLRGIVRGEQYF.